This T cell receptor (beta chain) was found in a study of beta chain features in type 1 diabetes. The overall study: Patients were similar to healthy donors in age and gender (as well as in cell yields).

Germline assignment: CDR1 SNHLY and CDR2 FYNNEI. V lost 8 bases and J 4 bases, leaving 20 bases between the germline ends. The CDR3 length is 16 residues. Reverse transcription of all isolated RNA meant that expressed TCRB transcripts were sequenced. Clones were read by immunoSEQ multiplex PCR, and TCRdb kept only the in-frame ones, dropping some. The data show 5,000 to 7,000 clones, with about 69% seen just once and approximately 2% held by the top ten. The clonotype was recovered from a man aged 18 to 29 in good health. V is TRBV2 and J is TRBJ2-2; D is perhaps TRBD2 (6 bases). Sequencing was performed on Tregs from blood. In DNA, the CDR3 is TGTGCCAGCGGAAACCTCGCTAGCGTTGGCACCGGGGAGCTGTTTTTT. Protein product: CASGNLASVGTGELFF.